The rows below give T cell receptor beta chains drawn from one sample of a study of cytomegalovirus exposure and HLA in healthy donors. Data came from immunoSEQ multiplex PCR; TCRdb stores just in-frame clones and leaves some out. The sample lists 150,000 to 250,000 clones, 75% to 85% occurring once. Specimen: PBMCs. The receptors shown here come from a woman under 40 in good health and CMV-seropositive. Both conserved end residues are part of each CDR3. A D gene is named only where the DNA matches it firmly. Only part of the rows carry a size: once, few, many, or a class if the clone is expanded.

J	V	size	D	CDR3	DNA
TRBJ2-7	TRBV5-6	once	-	CASSLQEGLRWYF	TGTGCCAGCAGCTTACAGGAGGGGTTGAGGTGGTACTTC
TRBJ2-1	TRBV5-1	-	TRBD1	CASGSLTGDNEQFF	TGCGCCAGCGGCAGCCTTACAGGGGACAATGAGCAGTTCTTC
TRBJ1-3	TRBV5-1	-	-	CASRLTGFGNTIYF	TGCGCCAGCAGATTAACAGGTTTTGGAAACACCATATATTTT
TRBJ1-1	TRBV7-9	-	-	CASSLELGVTEAFF	TGTGCCAGCAGCTTAGAATTAGGGGTGACTGAAGCTTTCTTT
TRBJ2-7	TRBV9	-	TRBD1	CASTPGQGAYEQYF	TGTGCCAGCACTCCGGGACAGGGAGCCTACGAGCAGTACTTC
TRBJ2-3	TRBV27	-	-	CASSFRGSGSGTQYF	TGTGCCAGCAGTTTCCGGGGAAGTGGTAGTGGTACGCAGTATTTT
TRBJ2-2	TRBV29-1	-	-	CSVRRTDTGELFF	TGCAGCGTTAGACGGACAGACACCGGGGAGCTGTTTTTT
TRBJ2-2	TRBV7-2	-	-	CASSLVGGTGELFF	TGTGCCAGCAGCTTAGTAGGGGGCACCGGGGAGCTGTTTTTT
TRBJ1-1	TRBV20-1	-	-	CSAGPNTEAFF	TGCAGCGCAGGGCCGAACACTGAAGCTTTCTTT
TRBJ2-5	TRBV4-1	-	-	CASSQVQAGAETQYF	TGCGCCAGCAGCCAAGTCCAGGCAGGGGCGGAGACCCAGTACTTC
TRBJ2-2	TRBV7-9	-	TRBD2	CASSPSGRWDTGELFF	TGTGCCAGCAGCCCCAGCGGGAGATGGGACACCGGGGAGCTGTTTTTT
TRBJ1-5	TRBV30	-	-	CAWSVASQGSNQPQHF	TGTGCCTGGAGTGTGGCCTCCCAGGGTAGCAATCAGCCCCAGCATTTT
TRBJ2-5	TRBV5-1	-	-	CASSFRTASRKETQYF	TGCGCCAGCAGCTTTCGAACCGCTAGTAGGAAAGAGACCCAGTACTTC
TRBJ1-1	TRBV5-1	-	TRBD1	CASSSQGARMDTEAFF	TGCGCCAGCAGTTCCCAGGGGGCGAGGATGGACACTGAAGCTTTCTTT
TRBJ1-1	TRBV7-3	-	-	CASSPQGKTEAFF	TGTGCCAGCAGCCCCCAGGGGAAGACTGAAGCTTTCTTT
TRBJ1-5	TRBV6-6	-	-	CASSLTDPNQPQHF	TGTGCCAGCAGCCTCACTGATCCAAATCAGCCCCAGCATTTT
TRBJ2-5	TRBV4-1	-	-	CASSQVEETQYF	TGCGCCAGCAGCCAAGTAGAAGAGACCCAGTACTTC
TRBJ2-7	TRBV18	-	-	CASSPVLDSTYEQYF	TGTGCCAGCTCACCCGTATTAGACAGTACCTACGAGCAGTACTTC
TRBJ2-7	TRBV29-1	-	TRBD1	CSVEAPDRGTSEQYF	TGCAGCGTTGAAGCCCCGGACAGGGGGACCTCCGAGCAGTACTTC
TRBJ1-3	TRBV28	-	-	CATGRNTIYF	TGTGCCACAGGTCGGAACACCATATATTTT
TRBJ2-7	TRBV28	-	TRBD1	CASSPPGTGLYEQYF	TGTGCCAGCAGTCCCCCCGGGACAGGGTTATACGAGCAGTACTTC
TRBJ1-5	TRBV5-1	-	TRBD1	CASSSIPGGQPQHF	TGCGCCAGCAGCTCTATCCCAGGGGGACAGCCCCAGCATTTT
TRBJ1-5	TRBV6-1	-	-	CASSEAGDFQPQHF	TGTGCCAGCAGTGAAGCGGGCGATTTTCAGCCCCAGCATTTT
TRBJ2-7	TRBV11-2	once	-	CASSLVGGTLYEQYF	TGTGCCAGCAGCTTAGTGGGAGGGACACTCTACGAGCAGTACTTC
TRBJ1-4	TRBV30	-	TRBD1	CAWSTGTGGYEKLFF	TGTGCCTGGAGTACCGGGACAGGGGGCTATGAAAAACTGTTTTTT
TRBJ2-7	TRBV11-2	-	TRBD1	CASRQSRGPVYEQYF	TGTGCCAGCAGACAAAGCAGGGGGCCGGTCTACGAGCAGTACTTC
TRBJ2-1	TRBV27	-	TRBD2	CASSLGGGSYNEQFF	TGTGCCAGCAGTTTGGGCGGGGGTTCCTACAATGAGCAGTTCTTC
TRBJ2-5	TRBV5-4	few	-	CASSRGLPLGQETQYF	TGTGCCAGCAGCAGGGGACTGCCTCTGGGGCAAGAGACCCAGTACTTC
TRBJ2-7	TRBV2	-	TRBD2	CASSEEAGVTEQYF	TGTGCCAGCAGTGAAGAGGCGGGAGTGACCGAGCAGTACTTC
TRBJ1-1	TRBV2	-	-	CASRADRNTEAFF	TGTGCCAGCAGAGCCGACAGAAACACTGAAGCTTTCTTT
TRBJ1-1	TRBV5-1	-	-	CASSLGAGLEAFF	TGCGCCAGCAGCTTGGGGGCAGGGCTTGAAGCTTTCTTT
TRBJ1-1	TRBV18	-	-	CASSLSRSPTEAFF	TGTGCCAGCTCCCTCTCCAGGTCCCCCACTGAAGCTTTCTTT
TRBJ2-5	TRBV7-9	-	TRBD1	CASSPGTGRETQYF	TGTGCCAGCAGCCCCGGGACAGGGAGAGAGACCCAGTACTTC
TRBJ1-1	TRBV29-1	-	-	CSADLRGRTSSTEAFF	TGCAGCGCTGACCTCAGGGGCCGGACGAGTAGCACTGAAGCTTTCTTT
TRBJ1-4	TRBV6-5	-	-	CASRGTRELEKLFF	TGTGCCAGCAGGGGTACGAGGGAGCTTGAAAAACTGTTTTTT
TRBJ1-2	TRBV2	-	-	CASSESRDHGYTF	TGTGCCAGCAGTGAAAGCAGGGATCATGGCTACACCTTC
TRBJ2-5	TRBV7-6	-	TRBD1	CASSSGQGVKETQYF	TGTGCCAGCAGCTCCGGACAGGGGGTAAAGGAGACCCAGTACTTC
TRBJ2-7	TRBV19	-	-	CASRNTGSSYEQYF	TGTGCCAGTAGAAACACAGGGAGCTCCTACGAGCAGTACTTC
TRBJ2-7	TRBV19	-	TRBD2	CASSPLWREPSEQYF	TGTGCCAGTAGTCCCCTCTGGCGGGAGCCGTCCGAGCAGTACTTC
TRBJ2-1	TRBV7-2	-	TRBD2	CASSLASSGSLIF	TGTGCCAGCAGCTTAGCGTCCAGCGGGAGTCTAATCTTC
TRBJ2-1	TRBV28	-	-	CASSAGPLGQFF	TGTGCCAGCAGCGCGGGGCCCCTTGGGCAGTTCTTC
TRBJ1-3	TRBV5-1	-	-	CASSPRQSSGNTIYF	TGCGCCAGCAGCCCGCGACAAAGCTCTGGAAACACCATATATTTT
TRBJ2-5	TRBV5-4	once	TRBD1	CASSGRGSETQYF	TGTGCCAGCAGCGGCAGGGGGTCGGAGACCCAGTACTTC
TRBJ2-5	TRBV6-5	-	-	CASSYGTQETQYF	TGTGCCAGCAGTTACGGGACTCAAGAGACCCAGTACTTC
TRBJ2-3	TRBV30	-	-	CAWSSGTDTQYF	TGTGCCTGGTCCTCCGGCACAGATACGCAGTATTTT
TRBJ2-1	TRBV9	once	TRBD2	CASSVVASGWNEQFF	TGTGCCAGCAGCGTAGTGGCTAGCGGGTGGAATGAGCAGTTCTTC
TRBJ1-2	TRBV5-1	-	-	CASSWGDGPYGYTF	TGCGCCAGCAGCTGGGGGGACGGACCCTATGGCTACACCTTC
TRBJ2-7	TRBV11-2	-	TRBD2	CASSFRSGSSYSYEQYF	TGTGCCAGCAGCTTCCGTAGCGGGAGTTCATATTCCTACGAGCAGTACTTC
TRBJ2-1	TRBV7-9	-	TRBD2	CASSLLGAGGTYEQFF	TGTGCCAGCAGCTTATTAGGAGCGGGAGGTACCTATGAGCAGTTCTTC
TRBJ1-5	TRBV27	once	TRBD1	CASSLSFRDREGLYQPQHF	TGTGCCAGCAGTTTATCGTTCCGGGACAGGGAGGGATTATATCAGCCCCAGCATTTT
TRBJ2-1	TRBV5-4	-	-	CASSSDWSSYNEQFF	TGTGCCAGCAGCTCGGACTGGTCCTCCTACAATGAGCAGTTCTTC